This TCR beta chain was sequenced during a study of blood T cell repertoires in COVID-19. Study context: Sites in the United States, Italy and Spain provided acute and convalescent COVID-19 samples.

J gave up 0 bases and V 3 bases, and 2 bases lay outside the gene matches. From germline, CDR1 is MNHEY and CDR2 SMNVEV (reference sequence). The CDR3 loop spans 15 amino acids. Original handling: The authors estimated nucleated cell counts from reference gene primer amplification. Produced via immunoSEQ multiplex PCR; TCRdb's table is partial and in-frame only. The V and J calls and clone size were taken over from that table, and D and trimming were inferred from the DNA. This repertoire shows about 180,000 clones, around 85% found once; its top ten account for around 8.6%. The TCR comes from a man over 45 with active or convalescent COVID-19. Sequencing used peripheral blood. The rearrangement joins TRBV27 to TRBJ1-2, with 9 bases matching TRBD1. In nucleotides, the CDR3 is TGTGCCAGCAGTTTCCGGGACAGGGCTAACTATGGCTACACCTTC. Translation: CASSFRDRANYGYTF.